The clone carrying this T cell receptor (beta chain) showed up just a few times. The antigen is not known. The libraries were made with immunoSEQ v3. Each library reached about 2 million read pairs, or about 5-6.5 million at deep level. Data came from immunoSEQ multiplex PCR; TCRdb stores just in-frame clones and leaves some out. Counted here are just under 60,000 clones, around 79% occurring once; the ten biggest clones make up roughly 2%. The entry originates in a study of TIL therapy for anti-PD-1-resistant metastatic lung cancer. As for the study in general: A few tumors were EGFR-mutant and two were ALK-rearranged.

Noted time point: pre-treatment sample, taken before nivolumab and TIL therapy. Notes on the study in general: The baseline peripheral repertoire was partially replaced by infused TIL clonotypes that later decayed. Patients were highly selected, enriched for treatment-naive, never-smoker and oncogene-addicted cases.

The origin of this receptor is a person between 30 and 79 years old with non-small cell lung cancer. The material was blood, obtained at baseline.

This CDR3 is CASSPLGEYGYTF. In DNA, the CDR3 is TGTGCCAGCTCACCCCTTGGGGAGTATGGCTACACCTTC. The V gene is TRBV18, the J gene TRBJ1-2; no firm D call. V was shortened by 3 bases and J by 5 bases, with 10 bases between the two germline ends. Germline loops: CDR1 KGHSH, CDR2 LQKENI. The CDR3 covers 13 residues.